What follows are 27 T cell receptor beta chains derived from one specimen sequenced in a study of T cell repertoires in cytomegalovirus infection. Antigen specificity for these receptors is unknown. From the reads, TCRdb called clonotypes with MiXCR, one entry per CDR3 protein. The table includes about 770,000 distinct CDR3 sequences, roughly 29% detected once. This specimen consisted of cultured CD8+ T cells from PBMCs, obtained from culture after CMV antigen stimulation. These receptors were collected from a human donor in good health (CMV status not recorded). Some clones in this sample may be carry-over from other donors' samples.

In the case of this clonotype: The junction departs from germline at one end; a sequencing error may be responsible. J is TRBJ1-1 and V is TRBV7-6; D is unclear. Germline CDR1 and CDR2: SGHVS and FNYEAQ. The CDR3 has 12 amino acids. The CDR3 loop reads CASSKGATDAFF. In DNA form, the CDR3 reads TGTGCCAGCAGCAAGGGCGCCACTGATGCTTTCTTT.

The gene calls are TRBV12-3 or TRBV12-4 and TRBJ2-1; possibly TRBD2 for D (6 bases). The CDR3 sequence is 11 residues long. Trimming cost V 8 bases and J 11 bases, with 13 bases left between them. The CDR3 reads CASGGTPQQFF. CDR3 nucleotide sequence: TGTGCCAGCGGCGGGACTCCCCAGCAGTTCTTC.

The gene calls are TRBV25-1 and TRBJ1-1, with D uncertain. Trimming took off 3 bases at V and 6 bases at J, with 11 bases between the two ends. In germline, CDR1 is MGHDK, CDR2 SYGVNS. The CDR3 totals 13 residues. CDR3 amino acids: CASSEAGYPEAFF. The CDR3 DNA is TGTGCCAGCAGTGAGGCCGGGTACCCTGAAGCTTTCTTT.

The chain carries TRBV6-6 and TRBJ2-7; D possibly corresponds to TRBD1 (5 bases). The germline V and J ends were trimmed by 6 bases and 0 bases, with 15 bases remaining between them. The CDR3 has 15 residues. Germline V gene lookup returns CDR1 MNHNY and CDR2 SVGAGI (reference sequence). CDR3 DNA: TGTGCCAGCAGCCCCCCACTCGACAGCTCCTACGAGCAGTACGTC. Protein product: CASSPPLDSSYEQYV.

This chain joins TRBV10-3 and TRBJ1-2, with 7 positions matching TRBD1. In germline, CDR1 is ENHRY, CDR2 SYGVKD. This CDR3 has 17 amino acids. Trimming cost V 0 bases and J 4 bases; bases outside gene matches: 11. CDR3 amino acids: CAISESPPGTAVYGYTF. DNA for the CDR3: TGTGCCATCAGTGAGTCACCCCCCGGGACAGCCGTCTATGGCTACACCTTC.

The chain combines TRBV19 with TRBJ1-1; D is perhaps TRBD1 (5 bases). The germline V and J ends were trimmed by 7 bases and 0 bases, with 12 bases remaining between them. CDR3 length equals 14 residues. Germline V gene data show CDR1 as LNHDA and CDR2 as SQIVND (reference sequence). The CDR3 nucleotides are TGTGCCAGTACCTTTAGGGGCATGAACACTGAAGCTTTCTTT. Its translation is CASTFRGMNTEAFF. Looking up the rest from reference TRBV19 and TRBJ1-1 gives the full variable domain: DGGITQSPKYLFRKEGQNVTLSCEQNLNHDAMYWYRQDPGQGLRLIYYSQIVNDFQKGDIAEGYSVSREKKESFPLTVTSAQKNPTAFYLCASTFRGMNTEAFFGQGTRLTVV.

The V and J genes are TRBV7-9 and TRBJ2-1; no definite D call. Germline V gives CDR1 SEHNR, CDR2 FQNEAQ (reference sequence). V dropped 4 bases and J dropped 12 bases, with 13 bases sitting between them. This CDR3 is built from 12 residues. CDR3 residues: CASSSDGPGQFF. The CDR3 DNA sequence: TGTGCCAGCAGCTCTGACGGGCCAGGGCAGTTCTTC.

As for this clonotype: A much larger clone lies a single base off, so this may be a read error. The chain uses TRBV4-1 and TRBJ1-6; D remains unclear. Germline V CDR1 and CDR2: MGHRA, YSYEKL. This CDR3 contains 15 residues. The CDR3 here is CASSQEFGLNSPRHF. The DNA for the CDR3 is TGCGCCAGCAGCCAAGAATTCGGGCTTAATTCACCCCGCCACTTT.

About this clonotype: This may come from a read error, since a much larger clone is one base off. This chain connects TRBV2 to TRBJ2-1; D remains unclear. The V gene's germline CDR1 is SNHLY and CDR2 FYNNEI. CDR3 size: 15 residues. The V end lost 7 bases, the J end lost 0 bases, and 13 bases lay between the germline ends. The CDR3 DNA follows: TGTGCCAGCACGAAGGGTACGAGCTCCTACAATGAGCAGTTCTTC. Protein product: CASTKGTSSYNEQFF.

This clonotype was counted a single time. The V call is TRBV2, the J call TRBJ1-2; D is unclear. The CDR3 consists of 15 residues. V lost 2 bases to trimming and J lost 6 bases, with 16 bases between them. Germline V lookup: CDR1 SNHLY, CDR2 FYNNEI. The CDR3 loop reads CASSEMPERLDGYTF. CDR3 bases: TGTGCCAGCAGTGAAATGCCGGAGCGCTTGGATGGCTACACCTTC.

The chain is built from TRBV4-2 and TRBJ2-1, with 9 bases fitting TRBD1. This CDR3 is 16 amino acids long. Germline values: CDR1 LGHNA, CDR2 YNFKEQ. The V segment lost 2 bases and the J segment 5 bases; nucleotides outside the gene matches: 7. The chain's CDR3 is CASSQRDRVSDNEQFF. As DNA, the CDR3 is TGTGCCAGCAGCCAAAGGGACAGGGTATCCGACAATGAGCAGTTCTTC.

This chain links TRBV7-9 with TRBJ1-4; D not resolved. Germline CDR1 SEHNR, CDR2 FQNEAQ (reference sequence). The CDR3 length is 16 residues. Trimming stripped 5 bases from V and 1 base from J, with 14 bases between. In nucleotides, the CDR3 is TGTGCCAGCAGCCATAGGCACAACCGAACTAATGAAAAACTGTTTTTT. Protein sequence: CASSHRHNRTNEKLFF.

This clonotype has more than one count but fewer than ten. The J gene is TRBJ2-7, the V gene TRBV27, with D uncertain. This CDR3 contains 17 residues. Looked up from germline, CDR1 is MNHEY and CDR2 is SMNVEV (reference sequence). With 2 bases removed from V and 1 base from J, the gap between germline ends came to 18 bases. CDR3 in DNA: TGTGCCAGCAGTTTAACCCGATCCAGGAGCTATTCCTACGAGCAGTACTTC. Its translation is CASSLTRSRSYSYEQYF.

The gene calls are TRBV6-1 and TRBJ2-5; D unclear. Germline CDR1 MNHNS, CDR2 SASEGT. The CDR3 spans 20 residues. V was cut by 5 bases and J by 1 base, with 29 bases left in between. CDR3 coding DNA: TGTGCCAGCAGTTTCGACTTGCCCCTTCAAGGACGCGAGTTCCAAGAGACCCAGTACTTC. Its translation: CASSFDLPLQGREFQETQYF.

Ten or more counts support this clonotype. The chain uses TRBV12-3 or TRBV12-4 and TRBJ2-2; no firm D call. This CDR3 comprises 14 residues. Trimming pared 0 bases from V and 8 bases from J, leaving 10 bases between. The CDR3 spells CASSLAPAKGELFF. The CDR3 DNA reads TGTGCCAGCAGTTTAGCCCCAGCCAAAGGGGAGCTGTTTTTT.

This clonotype was observed a few times. The chain uses TRBV5-5 and TRBJ1-5; TRBD1 aligns across 7 bases. Germline V lookup: CDR1 SGHKS, CDR2 YYEKEE (reference sequence). This CDR3 contains 15 residues. V lost 5 bases and J lost 4; bases outside the gene matches: 9. CDR3 residues: CASRHTGEGNQPQHF. The CDR3, as DNA: TGTGCCAGCAGGCACACAGGGGAAGGGAATCAGCCCCAGCATTTT.

J is TRBJ2-1 and V is TRBV4-3; D may match TRBD1 or TRBD2 (5 bases each). This CDR3 region has 17 residues. The V and J ends lost 4 bases and 0 bases respectively, with 16 bases between them. CDR1 is LGHNA, CDR2 YSLEER, per germline. CDR3 sequence (DNA): TGCGCCAGCAGCCCAAGGGGCGGGCTGAGCTCCTACAATGAGCAGTTCTTC. Its translation: CASSPRGGLSSYNEQFF.

The V call is TRBV7-9, the J call TRBJ2-5, with a tentative D call TRBD2 (6 bases). CDR1 and CDR2 (germline): SEHNR, FQNEAQ (reference sequence). Trimming removed 5 bases from V and 4 bases from J, with 17 bases in between. The length of the CDR3 is 15 residues. In nucleotides, the CDR3 is TGTGCCAGCAGCCCGCGGGACGTCGCTCGAGAGACCCAGTACTTC. Translation gives CASSPRDVARETQYF.

This clonotype appeared a few times. V gene TRBV6-2 or TRBV6-3 combines with J gene TRBJ1-6, with D possibly TRBD1 on 6 matching bases. In germline, CDR1 is MNHEY, CDR2 SVGEGT. The CDR3 loop spans 13 amino acids. The V end was cut by 6 bases, the J end by 8 bases, with 11 bases between. The CDR3 region has the DNA TGTGCCAGCAGCCAGGGGTTTGATTCACCCCTCCACTTT. It codes for CASSQGFDSPLHF.

The chain carries TRBV7-9 and TRBJ2-2; unclear D gene. With 5 bases removed from V and 3 bases from J, the gap between germline ends came to 13 bases. The length of the CDR3 is 15 residues. Germline assignment: CDR1 SEHNR and CDR2 FQNEAQ (reference sequence). The CDR3 protein is CASSPPNSDTGELFF. The CDR3 DNA reads TGTGCCAGCAGCCCACCCAATAGTGACACCGGGGAGCTGTTTTTT.

The J gene is TRBJ2-7, the V gene TRBV4-1, with D possibly matching TRBD2 (5 bases). Germline loops: CDR1 MGHRA, CDR2 YSYEKL. This CDR3 region has 13 residues. V was clipped by 1 base and J by 4 bases, with 8 bases between them. DNA for the CDR3: TGCGCCAGCAGCCAAGTTCCGGGGTACGAGCAGTACTTC. It yields the protein CASSQVPGYEQYF.

This clonotype was counted between two and nine times. The genes are TRBV27 and TRBJ2-5; TRBD1 matches at 9 bases. The length of the CDR3 is 15 residues. Germline V gene lookup returns CDR1 MNHEY and CDR2 SMNVEV (reference sequence). J gave up 0 bases and V 5 bases, and 4 bases lay outside the gene matches. CDR3 DNA: TGTGCCAGCAGTCCGGACAGGGGACACCAAGAGACCCAGTACTTC. Translation: CASSPDRGHQETQYF.

This chain joins TRBV3-1 and TRBJ1-1; D possibly corresponds to TRBD1 (6 bases). The V gene's germline CDR1 is LGHDT and CDR2 YNNKEL (reference sequence). The CDR3 extends over 16 amino acids. The V and J ends lost 4 bases and 4 bases respectively, with 19 bases between them. In DNA form, the CDR3 reads TGTGCCAGCAGCCTTAGACGGGGGGCGAAGGTCACTGAAGCTTTCTTT. Translated, it gives CASSLRRGAKVTEAFF.

With regard to this clonotype: An end of the junction does not agree with germline; a read error may underlie this. The chain employs TRBV6-1 and TRBJ2-2, with D unclear. Germline values: CDR1 MNHNS, CDR2 SASEGT. This CDR3 region has 14 residues. Here the CDR3 reads CTSSEAARTGELFF. In DNA, the CDR3 is TGTACCAGCAGTGAAGCCGCCAGGACCGGGGAGCTGTTTTTT.

Regarding this clonotype: At one boundary the junction diverges from the germline segment, which might be a read error. The gene calls are TRBV3-1 and TRBJ1-1; no definite D call. The CDR3 is made up of 14 amino acids. Germline-derived CDR1 and CDR2 are LGHDT and YNNKEL (reference sequence). This chain's CDR3 is CASSRRGLNTEGFF. The CDR3 coding sequence is TGTGCCAGCAGCCGGCGCGGATTGAACACTGAAGGTTTCTTT.

This clonotype has more than one count but fewer than ten. The V call is TRBV6-2 or TRBV6-3, the J call TRBJ2-7; 8 bases agree with TRBD2. The trim removed 3 bases at V and 6 bases at J, leaving 13 bases unmatched. This CDR3 is built from 16 residues. From germline, CDR1 is MNHEY and CDR2 SVGEGT. The CDR3 sequence is CASSYPSGGFRGEQYV. In nucleotides, the CDR3 is TGTGCCAGCAGTTATCCCAGCGGGGGATTTCGTGGCGAGCAGTACGTC.

This clonotype has more than one count but fewer than ten. The chain joins TRBV27 to TRBJ1-2; 7 bases line up with TRBD1. This CDR3 has 14 amino acids. The germline V gene encodes CDR1 MNHEY and CDR2 SMNVEV (reference sequence). V lost 3 bases to trimming and J lost 5 bases; unmatched junction nucleotides: 6. The CDR3 reads CASSFNRGAYGYTF. CDR3 bases: TGTGCCAGCAGTTTTAACAGGGGTGCGTATGGCTACACCTTC.